These 2 T cell receptor beta chains originate from one sample sequenced in a study of metastatic and nonmetastatic thyroid tumors. TCRdb re-called the PCR reads via MiXCR. The repertoire holds some 69,000 clones, with 13% to 15% as singletons. No patient received treatment before thyroid surgery. Material: blood. These receptors came from a male donor with papillary thyroid cancer or a benign thyroid nodule (not recorded which). Some clones in this sample may be carry-over from other donors' samples.

The chain carries TRBV20-1 and TRBJ2-7; perhaps TRBD2 as D (5 bases). The CDR3 is 14 amino acids. In germline, CDR1 is DFQATT, CDR2 SNEGSKA (reference sequence). V was cut by 4 bases and J by 7 bases, with 20 bases left in between. DNA for the CDR3: TGCAGTGCTACTAGTCAAGCGGTTATCGGAGAGCAGTACGTC. Translated: CSATSQAVIGEQYV.

In its sample, this clone was seen many times. This chain connects TRBV30 to TRBJ2-1, with 9 positions matching TRBD2. The length of the CDR3 is 13 residues. V gave up 8 bases and J gave up 4 bases; unmatched junction bases: 6. The V gene's germline CDR1 is GTSNPN and CDR2 SVGIG (reference sequence). The chain's CDR3 is CAQALAGYNEQFF. CDR3 coding DNA: TGTGCCCAGGCACTAGCGGGTTACAATGAGCAGTTCTTC.